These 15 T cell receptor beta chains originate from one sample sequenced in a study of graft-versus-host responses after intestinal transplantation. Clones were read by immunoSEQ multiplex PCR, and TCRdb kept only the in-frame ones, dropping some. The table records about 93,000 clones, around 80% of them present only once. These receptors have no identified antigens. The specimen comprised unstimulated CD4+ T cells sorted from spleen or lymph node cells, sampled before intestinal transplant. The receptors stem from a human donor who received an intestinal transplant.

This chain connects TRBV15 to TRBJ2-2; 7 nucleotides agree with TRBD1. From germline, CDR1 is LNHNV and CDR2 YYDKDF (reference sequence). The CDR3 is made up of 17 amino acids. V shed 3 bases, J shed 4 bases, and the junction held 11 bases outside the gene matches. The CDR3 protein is CATSRGHRGSGTGELFF. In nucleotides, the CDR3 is TGTGCCACCAGCAGGGGACACAGGGGTTCTGGCACCGGGGAGCTGTTTTTT.

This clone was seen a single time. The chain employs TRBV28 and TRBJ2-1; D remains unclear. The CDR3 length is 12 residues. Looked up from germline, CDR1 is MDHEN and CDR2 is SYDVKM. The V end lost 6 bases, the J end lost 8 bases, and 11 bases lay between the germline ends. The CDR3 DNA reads TGTGCCAGCAGCCGCCTAGGCTATGAGCAGTTCTTC. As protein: CASSRLGYEQFF.

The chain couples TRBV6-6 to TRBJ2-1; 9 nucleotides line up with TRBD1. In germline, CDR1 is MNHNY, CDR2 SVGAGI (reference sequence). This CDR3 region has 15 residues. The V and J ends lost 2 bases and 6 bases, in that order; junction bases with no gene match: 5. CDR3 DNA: TGTGCCAGCAGTTACACAGGGACAGGGAGCAATGAGCAGTTCTTC. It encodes CASSYTGTGSNEQFF.

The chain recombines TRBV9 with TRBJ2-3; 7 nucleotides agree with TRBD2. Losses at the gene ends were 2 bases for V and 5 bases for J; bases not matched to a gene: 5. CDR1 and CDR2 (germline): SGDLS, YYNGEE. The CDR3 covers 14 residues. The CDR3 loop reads CASSVRASGDTQYF. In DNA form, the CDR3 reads TGTGCCAGCAGCGTTAGAGCTAGCGGAGATACGCAGTATTTT.

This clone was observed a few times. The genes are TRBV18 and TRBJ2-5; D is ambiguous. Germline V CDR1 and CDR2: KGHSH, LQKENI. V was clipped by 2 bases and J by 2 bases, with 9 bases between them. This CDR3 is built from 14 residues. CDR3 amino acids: CASSPSNRQETQYF. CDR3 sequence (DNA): TGTGCCAGCTCACCAAGTAACAGACAAGAGACCCAGTACTTC.

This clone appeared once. The chain's CDR3 is CATLGETNEKLFF. The DNA for the CDR3 is TGTGCCACACTCGGGGAAACTAATGAAAAACTGTTTTTT. The chain is built from TRBV28 and TRBJ1-4; no reliable D call. The CDR3 is made up of 13 amino acids. CDR1 MDHEN and CDR2 SYDVKM come from the germline V gene. Trimming removed 10 bases from V and 1 base from J, with 10 bases in between.

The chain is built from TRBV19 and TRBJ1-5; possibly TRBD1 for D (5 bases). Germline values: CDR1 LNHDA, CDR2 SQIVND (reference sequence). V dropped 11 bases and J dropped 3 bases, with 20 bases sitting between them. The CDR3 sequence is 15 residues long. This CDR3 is CASLGASGYNQPQHF. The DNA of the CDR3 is TGTGCCTCCCTAGGGGCGTCGGGCTACAATCAGCCCCAGCATTTT.

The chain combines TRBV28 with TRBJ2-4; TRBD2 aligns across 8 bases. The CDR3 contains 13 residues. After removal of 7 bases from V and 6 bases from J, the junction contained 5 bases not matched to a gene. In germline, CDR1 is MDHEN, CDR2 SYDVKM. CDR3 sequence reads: CASNRGGLNIQYF. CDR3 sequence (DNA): TGTGCCAGCAATCGGGGGGGCTTAAACATTCAGTACTTC.

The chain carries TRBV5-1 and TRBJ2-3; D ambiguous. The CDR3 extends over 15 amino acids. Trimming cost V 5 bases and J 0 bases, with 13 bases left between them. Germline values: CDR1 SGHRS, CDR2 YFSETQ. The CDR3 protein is CASSPPLESTDTQYF. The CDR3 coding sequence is TGCGCCAGCAGTCCCCCGCTAGAAAGCACAGATACGCAGTATTTT.

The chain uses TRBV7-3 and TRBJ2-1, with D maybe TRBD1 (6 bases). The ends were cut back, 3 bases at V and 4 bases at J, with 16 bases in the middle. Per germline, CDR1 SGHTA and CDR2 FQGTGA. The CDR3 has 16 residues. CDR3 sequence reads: CASSFGPGELYNEQFF. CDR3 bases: TGTGCCAGCAGCTTTGGGCCAGGGGAGTTATACAATGAGCAGTTCTTC.

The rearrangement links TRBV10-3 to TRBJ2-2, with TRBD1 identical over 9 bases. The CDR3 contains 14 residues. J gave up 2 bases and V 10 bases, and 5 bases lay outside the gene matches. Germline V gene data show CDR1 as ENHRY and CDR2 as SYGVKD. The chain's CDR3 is CATGQGSNTGELFF. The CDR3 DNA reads TGTGCCACCGGACAGGGGTCAAACACCGGGGAGCTGTTTTTT.

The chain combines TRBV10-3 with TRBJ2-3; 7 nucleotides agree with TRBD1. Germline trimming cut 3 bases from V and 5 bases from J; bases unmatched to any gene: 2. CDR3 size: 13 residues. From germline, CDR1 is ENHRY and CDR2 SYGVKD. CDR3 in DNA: TGTGCCATCAGTGAACAGGGGAGAGATACGCAGTATTTT. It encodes CAISEQGRDTQYF.

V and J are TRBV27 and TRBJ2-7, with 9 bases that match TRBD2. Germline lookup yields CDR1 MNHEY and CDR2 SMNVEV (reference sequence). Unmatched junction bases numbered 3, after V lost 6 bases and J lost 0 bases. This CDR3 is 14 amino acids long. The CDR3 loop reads CASRLAGYSYEQYF. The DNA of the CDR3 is TGTGCCAGCAGGCTAGCGGGGTACTCCTACGAGCAGTACTTC.

The chain's CDR3 is CASRGILRDRGQEAFF. In DNA, the CDR3 is TGTGCCAGCAGGGGGATTCTCCGGGACAGGGGGCAAGAAGCTTTCTTT. The chain combines TRBV7-9 with TRBJ1-1; the match to TRBD1 covers 12 bases. The V segment lost 6 bases and the J segment 8 bases; nucleotides outside the gene matches: 13. Germline V gene data show CDR1 as SEHNR and CDR2 as FQNEAQ (reference sequence). The CDR3 is made up of 16 amino acids.

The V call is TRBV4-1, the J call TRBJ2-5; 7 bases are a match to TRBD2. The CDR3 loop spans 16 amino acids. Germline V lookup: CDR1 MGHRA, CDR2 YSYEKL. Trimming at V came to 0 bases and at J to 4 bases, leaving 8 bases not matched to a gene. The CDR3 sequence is CASSQDRGEGPETQYF. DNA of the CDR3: TGCGCCAGCAGCCAAGATCGGGGGGAAGGGCCAGAGACCCAGTACTTC.